This TCR beta chain was captured by sequencing in a study of beta chain features in type 1 diabetes. V was shortened by 1 base and J by 2 bases, with 5 bases between the two germline ends. CDR1 is SEHNR, CDR2 FQNEAQ, per germline (reference sequence). There are 14 residues in the CDR3. General study results and limits: Among patients with Type 1 diabetes, TCRB CDR3s were moderately but significantly shorter in every one of the four CD4+ subsets. Type 1 diabetes patients showed fewer insertions and more deletions at VDJ junctions.

This clone was counted between two and nine times. The target antigen is unknown. Of the isolated RNA, all was reverse transcribed, and so the sequenced material was expressed TCRB transcripts. TCRdb keeps only in-frame clones here, not all; method: immunoSEQ multiplex PCR. This sample has about 650,000 clones, with 9.5% to 15% found just once. This clonotype originated in a man younger than 45 with type 1 diabetes. The chain combines TRBV7-9 with TRBJ1-4; no firm D call. Sequenced: naive CD4+ T cells from blood. CDR3 bases: TGTGCCAGCAGCTTAGAACAGACTAATGAAAAACTGTTTTTT. It specifies CASSLEQTNEKLFF.